The 10 T cell receptor beta chains in this list originate from one sample, sequenced in a study of blood T cell repertoires in COVID-19. Generated by immunoSEQ multiplex PCR, the TCRdb table keeps only in-frame clones and is missing some. In the table there are about 380,000 clones, more than 75% of which are singletons. The sequencing sample was made of PBMCs or T cells enriched from blood (not recorded which). The receptors here all came from a man aged 25 to 45 who had recovered from COVID-19.

The chain employs TRBV7-9 and TRBJ1-1; 7 nucleotides match TRBD1. J lost 4 bases, V lost 5 bases, and 13 bases had no gene match. Germline V gives CDR1 SEHNR, CDR2 FQNEAQ (reference sequence). The CDR3 length is 16 residues. The CDR3 nucleotides are TGTGCCAGCAGCCCCCCAAACAGGGGAGAGAGCACTGAAGCTTTCTTT. This codes for CASSPPNRGESTEAFF.

This clone was observed once. This chain uses TRBV6-2 or TRBV6-3 with TRBJ2-7, with 9 bases identical to TRBD1. The trim removed 6 bases at V and 3 bases at J, leaving 9 bases unmatched. From germline, CDR1 is MNHEY and CDR2 SVGEGT. The length of the CDR3 is 15 residues. CDR3 amino acids: CASSPDRGKGYEQYF. CDR3 nucleotide sequence: TGTGCCAGCAGCCCCGACAGGGGGAAGGGCTACGAGCAGTACTTC.

The rearrangement uses TRBV7-2 and TRBJ1-2; D may be TRBD1 (6 bases). CDR1 is SGHTA, CDR2 FQGNSA, per germline. This CDR3 contains 15 residues. V lost 6 bases and J 1 base, leaving 15 bases between the germline ends. The CDR3 DNA sequence: TGTGCCAGCAGGCAACCTGTACAGGGTAACTATGGCTACACCTTC. It encodes CASRQPVQGNYGYTF.

V usage is TRBV19 and J usage is TRBJ1-1; a possible D gene is TRBD1 (5 bases). V was cut by 4 bases and J by 4 bases, with 10 bases left in between. CDR1 is LNHDA and CDR2 is SQIVND in the germline V gene (reference sequence). The CDR3 totals 13 residues. Here the CDR3 reads CASSRAGITEAFF. CDR3 nucleotides: TGTGCCAGTAGTAGAGCAGGGATCACTGAAGCTTTCTTT.

V and J are TRBV6-5 and TRBJ2-7; maybe TRBD1 (6 bases). With 6 bases removed from V and 3 bases from J, the gap between germline ends came to 9 bases. The CDR3 loop spans 12 amino acids. Germline CDR1 reads MNHEY; CDR2 reads SVGAGI. The CDR3 region is CASRDRNYEQYF. The CDR3 nucleotides are TGTGCCAGCAGGGACAGAAACTACGAGCAGTACTTC.

In DNA, the CDR3 is TGTGCCAGCAGGGCCACGACAGGGGATGGGGAGCTGTTTTTT. As protein: CASRATTGDGELFF. The rearrangement links TRBV9 to TRBJ2-2, with TRBD1 matching over 8 bases. Germline CDR1 and CDR2: SGDLS and YYNGEE. The J segment lost 8 bases and the V segment lost 5 bases, leaving 8 bases of the junction unmatched. This CDR3 spans 14 amino acids. Looking up the rest from reference TRBV9 and TRBJ2-2 gives the full variable domain: DSGVTQTPKHLITATGQRVTLRCSPRSGDLSVYWYQQSLDQGLQFLIQYYNGEERAKGNILERFSAQQFPDLHSELNLSSLELGDSALYFCASRATTGDGELFFGEGSRLTVL.

The chain employs TRBV6-1 and TRBJ1-5; 7 positions match TRBD1. V gave up 3 bases and J gave up 7 bases; unmatched junction bases: 12. Germline values: CDR1 MNHNS, CDR2 SASEGT. CDR3 length equals 16 residues. CDR3 loop: CASSEIQGGLNQPQHF. CDR3 DNA sequence: TGTGCCAGCAGTGAGATTCAGGGGGGTTTAAACCAGCCCCAGCATTTT.

This chain links TRBV3-1 (or the pseudogene TRBV3-2) with TRBJ1-3, with D unclear. V shed 2 bases and J shed 0 bases, with 5 bases lying between them. The CDR3 loop spans 14 amino acids. Per the germline V gene, CDR1 is LGHDT and CDR2 is YNNKEL (reference sequence). For the CDR3, the DNA is TGTGCCAGCAGCCAACACACCTCTGGAAACACCATATATTTT. Amino acid sequence: CASSQHTSGNTIYF.

The gene calls are TRBV2 and TRBJ1-6; 9 bases map to TRBD1. The CDR3 totals 15 residues. The trim removed 7 bases at V and 10 bases at J, leaving 11 bases unmatched. Germline-derived CDR1 and CDR2 are SNHLY and FYNNEI. CDR3 sequence: CASINSGQGSSPLHF. CDR3 nucleotides: TGTGCCAGCATAAACTCGGGACAGGGTTCATCACCCCTCCACTTT.

J is TRBJ1-3 and V is TRBV19; 8 nucleotides line up with TRBD1. Germline lookup yields CDR1 LNHDA and CDR2 SQIVND (reference sequence). CDR3 length equals 12 residues. The ends lost 8 bases at V and 6 bases at J; junction bases unmatched: 3. The CDR3 DNA reads TGTGCCAGTGGACAGGGACCAAACACCATATATTTT. It codes for CASGQGPNTIYF.